The 8 T cell receptor beta chains below come from one sample, sequenced in a study of shared clonotypes between healthy human individuals. Some clones are missing from TCRdb's copy, which holds only in-frame ones; the method was immunoSEQ multiplex PCR. The repertoire holds 2 million to 2.5 million clones, with 80% to 95% as singletons. Sequencing used naive CD4+ T cells from PBMCs. This sample's subset: CD45RA+ positively selected. These receptors all stem from a man aged 18 to 29 in good health. Some clones in this sample may be carry-over from other donors' samples.

In its sample, this clone was seen once. The chain carries TRBV7-9 and TRBJ1-5; tentative D call: TRBD1 (5 bases). V was cut by 4 bases and J by 5 bases, with 12 bases left in between. Germline assignment: CDR1 SEHNR and CDR2 FQNEAQ (reference sequence). The CDR3 has 14 amino acids. DNA for the CDR3: TGTGCCAGCAGCTCCCTGGGGGTCGATCAGCCCCAGCATTTT. Protein: CASSSLGVDQPQHF. Filled out from reference TRBV7-9 and TRBJ1-5, the complete variable domain reads DTGVSQNPRHKITKRGQNVTFRCDPISEHNRLYWYRQTLGQGPEFLTYFQNEAQLEKSRLLSDRFSAERPKGSFSTLEIQRTEQGDSAMYLCASSSLGVDQPQHFGDGTRLSIL.

V and J are TRBV5-1 and TRBJ2-7; 10 bases map to TRBD2. The germline V gene has CDR1 SGHRS and CDR2 YFSETQ. V gave up 4 bases and J gave up 5 bases; unmatched junction bases: 12. This CDR3 spans 16 amino acids. CDR3 bases: TGCGCCAGCAGCCGCCGGGATATGCTAGCGGGAGACGAGCAGTACTTC. It codes for CASSRRDMLAGDEQYF.

The chain links TRBV9 to TRBJ1-2, with TRBD1 as a possible D gene (5 bases). This CDR3 contains 19 residues. Germline loops: CDR1 SGDLS, CDR2 YYNGEE. Between the trimmed V and J ends, which lost 3 bases and 5 bases, there was a span of 29 bases. For the CDR3, the DNA is TGTGCCAGCAGCGCCGGAATTGGACAAGACGCTGCCCCACTTTATGGCTACACCTTC. Translating it yields CASSAGIGQDAAPLYGYTF.

Worth noting for this clone: Other nucleotide sequences from this sample produce the same CDR3. CDR3 in DNA: TGTGCCAGCTCACCAACTAGCGGGAGTTACGAGCAGTACTTC. Protein sequence: CASSPTSGSYEQYF. This rearrangement joins TRBV18 to TRBJ2-7; 11 nucleotides agree with TRBD2. Losses at the gene ends were 2 bases for V and 4 bases for J; bases not matched to a gene: 1. CDR1 is KGHSH and CDR2 is LQKENI in the germline V gene. The CDR3 is 14 residues long. The whole variable domain, filled in from reference TRBV18 and TRBJ2-7, reads NAGVMQNPRHLVRRRGQEARLRCSPMKGHSHVYWYRQLPEEGLKFMVYLQKENIIDESGMPKERFSAEFPKEGPSILRIQQVVRGDSAAYFCASSPTSGSYEQYFGPGTRLTVT.

On this clone: Additional DNA sequences in this sample encode the identical CDR3. The gene calls are TRBV18 and TRBJ2-2; D not certain. V was cut by 3 bases and J by 4 bases, with 9 bases left in between. The CDR3 consists of 14 residues. Germline V gene data show CDR1 as KGHSH and CDR2 as LQKENI. CDR3 residues: CASSPPSVTGELFF. CDR3 DNA sequence: TGTGCCAGCTCACCTCCTTCTGTCACCGGGGAGCTGTTTTTT.

The V gene is TRBV5-1, the J gene TRBJ2-2, with D unclear. V was pared by 8 bases and J by 0 bases, with 14 bases between. In germline, CDR1 is SGHRS, CDR2 YFSETQ. The CDR3 is made up of 15 amino acids. In DNA, the CDR3 is TGCGCCAGTACCTCGGGCCTTCCGAACACCGGGGAGCTGTTTTTT. Its translation: CASTSGLPNTGELFF.

The chain is built from TRBV9 and TRBJ2-7; 10 bases line up with TRBD1. V shed 4 bases, J shed 5 bases, and the junction held 12 bases outside the gene matches. The CDR3 totals 16 residues. Germline lookup yields CDR1 SGDLS and CDR2 YYNGEE. The CDR3 loop reads CASSPNPGTGVNEQYF. DNA of the CDR3: TGTGCCAGCAGCCCCAACCCCGGGACAGGGGTAAACGAGCAGTACTTC.

With regard to this clone: The same CDR3 can be traced to other DNA sequences in this sample. The V call is TRBV19, the J call TRBJ2-5; 7 nucleotides match TRBD1. Trimming took 9 bases from V and 2 from J; bases not matched to a gene: 6. Germline V lookup: CDR1 LNHDA, CDR2 SQIVND (reference sequence). The CDR3 is 13 residues long. The CDR3 reads CASSGQLQETQYF. In nucleotides, the CDR3 is TGTGCCAGCTCGGGACAGCTTCAAGAGACCCAGTACTTC.